A selection of T cell receptor beta chains follows, all from one sample in a study of cytotoxic CD8 clonotypes in ibrutinib-treated CLL. Produced via immunoSEQ multiplex PCR; TCRdb's table is partial and in-frame only. The sample consists of 150,000 or so clones, approximately 83% of them appearing once. This specimen consisted of PBMCs, obtained after 24 months of ibrutinib treatment. The receptors originated from a human donor with chronic lymphocytic leukemia. Each CDR3 is given with its conserved first and last residue. D genes are given only for firm matches. The size field is filled for only some rows; it gives once, few, many or a size class.

d_call: .; cdr3_length: 12; j_call: TRBJ1-4; clone_size: .; v_call: TRBV7-2; cdr3_aa: CASSFTREKLFF; cdr3_nt: TGTGCCAGCAGCTTTACGCGAGAAAAACTGTTTTTT
d_call: .; cdr3_length: 12; j_call: TRBJ2-7; clone_size: .; v_call: TRBV18; cdr3_aa: CASSSEWYEQYF; cdr3_nt: TGTGCCAGCTCGTCCGAGTGGTACGAGCAGTACTTC
d_call: TRBD1; cdr3_length: 14; j_call: TRBJ1-5; clone_size: .; v_call: TRBV5-4; cdr3_aa: CASSLQGVDQPQHF; cdr3_nt: TGTGCCAGCAGCTTACAGGGGGTCGATCAGCCCCAGCATTTT
d_call: TRBD2; cdr3_length: 14; j_call: TRBJ2-3; clone_size: .; v_call: TRBV28; cdr3_aa: CASASGTSTDTQYF; cdr3_nt: TGTGCCAGCGCCAGCGGGACTAGCACAGATACGCAGTATTTT
d_call: .; cdr3_length: 14; j_call: TRBJ1-2; clone_size: .; v_call: TRBV29-1; cdr3_aa: CSVGRDTALYGYTF; cdr3_nt: TGCAGCGTAGGCCGGGACACGGCCCTCTATGGCTACACCTTC
d_call: TRBD1; cdr3_length: 15; j_call: TRBJ1-2; clone_size: .; v_call: TRBV19; cdr3_aa: CASGTAERPNYGYTF; cdr3_nt: TGTGCCAGTGGGACAGCCGAACGGCCTAACTATGGCTACACCTTC
d_call: .; cdr3_length: 15; j_call: TRBJ2-1; clone_size: once; v_call: TRBV7-3; cdr3_aa: CASSLADSSYNEQFF; cdr3_nt: TGTGCCAGCAGCTTAGCGGATAGCTCCTACAATGAGCAGTTCTTC
d_call: TRBD1; cdr3_length: 14; j_call: TRBJ2-2; clone_size: .; v_call: TRBV19; cdr3_aa: CASSADRGSGELFF; cdr3_nt: TGTGCCAGTAGTGCGGACAGGGGGTCCGGGGAGCTGTTTTTT
d_call: TRBD2; cdr3_length: 13; j_call: TRBJ2-5; clone_size: .; v_call: TRBV5-1; cdr3_aa: CASRRTSEETQYF; cdr3_nt: TGCGCCAGCAGAAGGACTAGCGAAGAGACCCAGTACTTC
d_call: .; cdr3_length: 15; j_call: TRBJ2-4; clone_size: .; v_call: TRBV5-1; cdr3_aa: CASSLVLAGANIQYF; cdr3_nt: TGCGCCAGCAGCTTGGTCTTGGCAGGGGCAAACATTCAGTACTTC
d_call: .; cdr3_length: 14; j_call: TRBJ2-1; clone_size: .; v_call: TRBV11-2; cdr3_aa: CASSLGGRGSEQFF; cdr3_nt: TGTGCCAGCAGCTTAGGCGGACGCGGTAGTGAGCAGTTCTTC
d_call: TRBD2; cdr3_length: 13; j_call: TRBJ2-7; clone_size: .; v_call: TRBV28; cdr3_aa: CASSPTAGNEQYF; cdr3_nt: TGTGCCAGCTCCCCAACAGCGGGAAACGAGCAGTACTTC
d_call: TRBD1; cdr3_length: 14; j_call: TRBJ1-1; clone_size: .; v_call: TRBV27; cdr3_aa: CASSRGQRNTEAFF; cdr3_nt: TGTGCCAGCAGTCGGGGACAGAGAAACACTGAAGCTTTCTTT
d_call: TRBD2; cdr3_length: 14; j_call: TRBJ2-1; clone_size: once; v_call: TRBV29-1; cdr3_aa: CSAKLADTYYEQFF; cdr3_nt: TGCAGCGCTAAACTAGCGGACACGTACTATGAGCAGTTCTTC
d_call: .; cdr3_length: 15; j_call: TRBJ2-5; clone_size: .; v_call: TRBV25-1; cdr3_aa: CASSGTTGLGETQYF; cdr3_nt: TGTGCCAGCAGTGGCACTACAGGTTTGGGGGAGACCCAGTACTTC
d_call: TRBD1; cdr3_length: 15; j_call: TRBJ2-7; clone_size: .; v_call: TRBV27; cdr3_aa: CASKLGTGTSYEQYF; cdr3_nt: TGTGCCAGCAAACTAGGGACAGGGACATCCTACGAGCAGTACTTC
d_call: .; cdr3_length: 14; j_call: TRBJ1-1; clone_size: .; v_call: TRBV28; cdr3_aa: CASSDERTVGGAFF; cdr3_nt: TGTGCCAGCAGTGATGAACGGACAGTCGGAGGAGCTTTCTTT
d_call: .; cdr3_length: 13; j_call: TRBJ1-2; clone_size: few; v_call: TRBV4-2; cdr3_aa: CASSQDTGYGYTF; cdr3_nt: TGTGCCAGCAGCCAAGATACAGGGTATGGCTACACCTTC
d_call: .; cdr3_length: 13; j_call: TRBJ2-1; clone_size: few; v_call: TRBV28; cdr3_aa: CASSSGPGWEQFF; cdr3_nt: TGTGCCAGCAGTTCCGGACCAGGCTGGGAGCAGTTCTTC
d_call: .; cdr3_length: 13; j_call: TRBJ2-7; clone_size: few; v_call: TRBV5-1; cdr3_aa: CASSFDSSYEQYF; cdr3_nt: TGCGCCAGCAGCTTCGACAGTTCCTACGAGCAGTACTTC
d_call: .; cdr3_length: 13; j_call: TRBJ1-5; clone_size: .; v_call: TRBV6-1; cdr3_aa: CASSLWTNQPQHF; cdr3_nt: TGTGCCAGCAGCTTGTGGACAAATCAGCCCCAGCATTTT
d_call: .; cdr3_length: 18; j_call: TRBJ1-2; clone_size: once; v_call: TRBV5-1; cdr3_aa: CASSLTGRLTLGGYGYTF; cdr3_nt: TGCGCCAGCAGCTTGACAGGGCGACTAACCCTGGGGGGCTATGGCTACACCTTC
d_call: .; cdr3_length: 15; j_call: TRBJ2-7; clone_size: .; v_call: TRBV7-9; cdr3_aa: CASSRYLEGPYEQYF; cdr3_nt: TGTGCCAGCAGCCGTTACTTGGAGGGCCCCTACGAGCAGTACTTC
d_call: .; cdr3_length: 13; j_call: TRBJ2-1; clone_size: .; v_call: TRBV12-5; cdr3_aa: CASGIGDYNEQFF; cdr3_nt: TGTGCTAGTGGTATCGGGGACTACAATGAGCAGTTCTTC
d_call: .; cdr3_length: 18; j_call: TRBJ1-2; clone_size: .; v_call: TRBV4-3; cdr3_aa: CASSQDMAGSWGNYGYTF; cdr3_nt: TGCGCCAGCAGCCAAGATATGGCGGGGAGTTGGGGGAACTATGGCTACACCTTC
d_call: .; cdr3_length: 18; j_call: TRBJ2-3; clone_size: few; v_call: TRBV23-1; cdr3_aa: CASRPGTRTVTGTDTQYF; cdr3_nt: TGCGCCAGCCGACCTGGGACAAGGACTGTAACCGGCACAGATACGCAGTATTTT
d_call: .; cdr3_length: 16; j_call: TRBJ1-1; clone_size: .; v_call: TRBV5-1; cdr3_aa: CASSLDMYRDPTEAFF; cdr3_nt: TGCGCCAGCAGCTTGGACATGTACAGGGACCCCACTGAAGCTTTCTTT
d_call: .; cdr3_length: 12; j_call: TRBJ1-4; clone_size: .; v_call: TRBV18; cdr3_aa: CASSPQDEKLFF; cdr3_nt: TGTGCCAGCTCACCTCAGGATGAAAAACTGTTTTTT
d_call: TRBD1; cdr3_length: 15; j_call: TRBJ2-7; clone_size: .; v_call: TRBV5-4; cdr3_aa: CASSLRDRGLGEQYF; cdr3_nt: TGTGCCAGCAGCTTGAGGGACAGGGGGCTGGGGGAGCAGTACTTC
d_call: .; cdr3_length: 13; j_call: TRBJ2-2; clone_size: .; v_call: TRBV13; cdr3_aa: CASSLPGTGELFF; cdr3_nt: TGTGCCAGCAGCTTGCCGGGGACCGGGGAGCTGTTTTTT
d_call: TRBD1; cdr3_length: 16; j_call: TRBJ1-2; clone_size: .; v_call: TRBV6-5; cdr3_aa: CASSSDRGRSNYGYTF; cdr3_nt: TGTGCCAGCAGTTCGGACAGGGGGCGATCTAACTATGGCTACACCTTC
d_call: .; cdr3_length: 12; j_call: TRBJ1-1; clone_size: .; v_call: TRBV7-9; cdr3_aa: CASSLGQALAFF; cdr3_nt: TGTGCCAGCAGCTTAGGGCAGGCGCTGGCTTTCTTT
d_call: TRBD1; cdr3_length: 16; j_call: TRBJ1-2; clone_size: .; v_call: TRBV28; cdr3_aa: CASSPPGTGVNHGYTF; cdr3_nt: TGTGCCAGCAGTCCCCCAGGGACAGGGGTTAACCATGGCTACACCTTC
d_call: .; cdr3_length: 16; j_call: TRBJ1-5; clone_size: .; v_call: TRBV28; cdr3_aa: CASSPRAGGGNQPQHF; cdr3_nt: TGTGCCAGCAGTCCACGGGCGGGGGGAGGCAATCAGCCCCAGCATTTT
d_call: .; cdr3_length: 12; j_call: TRBJ2-7; clone_size: .; v_call: TRBV23-1; cdr3_aa: CASSQSRYEQYF; cdr3_nt: TGCGCCAGCAGTCAATCGCGGTACGAGCAGTACTTC
d_call: .; cdr3_length: 17; j_call: TRBJ1-2; clone_size: .; v_call: TRBV5-1; cdr3_aa: CASSPLIRTVRNYGYTF; cdr3_nt: TGCGCCAGCAGCCCCCTGATCAGGACAGTTCGAAACTATGGCTACACCTTC
d_call: .; cdr3_length: 11; j_call: TRBJ2-7; clone_size: .; v_call: TRBV6-4; cdr3_aa: CASIRPYEQYF; cdr3_nt: TGTGCCAGCATCCGCCCCTACGAGCAGTACTTC
d_call: .; cdr3_length: 19; j_call: TRBJ1-6; clone_size: .; v_call: TRBV4-1; cdr3_aa: CASSQGLFGLSSYNSPLHF; cdr3_nt: TGCGCCAGCAGCCAAGGATTGTTCGGACTGAGCTCCTATAATTCACCCCTCCACTTT
d_call: TRBD1; cdr3_length: 16; j_call: TRBJ2-2; clone_size: .; v_call: TRBV28; cdr3_aa: CASNFGQGVSTGELFF; cdr3_nt: TGTGCCAGCAATTTCGGACAGGGGGTTTCCACCGGGGAGCTGTTTTTT
d_call: TRBD1; cdr3_length: 15; j_call: TRBJ1-1; clone_size: .; v_call: TRBV19; cdr3_aa: CASSLLQGARTEAFF; cdr3_nt: TGTGCCAGTAGTTTACTACAGGGGGCGCGAACTGAAGCTTTCTTT
d_call: .; cdr3_length: 14; j_call: TRBJ2-2; clone_size: .; v_call: TRBV29-1; cdr3_aa: CSVERGSGTGELFF; cdr3_nt: TGCAGCGTAGAACGGGGGAGTGGGACCGGGGAGCTGTTTTTT
d_call: .; cdr3_length: 14; j_call: TRBJ2-5; clone_size: .; v_call: TRBV7-2; cdr3_aa: CASSLMVGQETQYF; cdr3_nt: TGTGCCAGCAGCTTAATGGTGGGCCAAGAGACCCAGTACTTC
d_call: TRBD2; cdr3_length: 15; j_call: TRBJ2-3; clone_size: .; v_call: TRBV7-3; cdr3_aa: CASSREAGGTDTQYF; cdr3_nt: TGTGCCAGCAGCCGGGAAGCGGGGGGCACAGATACGCAGTATTTT
d_call: .; cdr3_length: 14; j_call: TRBJ2-1; clone_size: .; v_call: TRBV4-2; cdr3_aa: CASSQVGLSNEQFF; cdr3_nt: TGTGCCAGCAGCCAAGTAGGGCTCTCCAATGAGCAGTTCTTC
d_call: .; cdr3_length: 15; j_call: TRBJ1-5; clone_size: .; v_call: TRBV9; cdr3_aa: CASSVGVGGNQPQHF; cdr3_nt: TGTGCCAGCAGCGTAGGGGTGGGGGGCAATCAGCCCCAGCATTTT
d_call: .; cdr3_length: 15; j_call: TRBJ2-7; clone_size: .; v_call: TRBV7-2; cdr3_aa: CASSFDRGSTYEQYF; cdr3_nt: TGTGCCAGCAGCTTCGACCGGGGATCCACCTACGAGCAGTACTTC
d_call: .; cdr3_length: 16; j_call: TRBJ2-1; clone_size: .; v_call: TRBV30; cdr3_aa: CAWSGKGQGGWYEQFF; cdr3_nt: TGTGCCTGGAGTGGAAAGGGGCAGGGCGGGTGGTATGAGCAGTTCTTC
d_call: .; cdr3_length: 18; j_call: TRBJ2-4; clone_size: .; v_call: TRBV7-8; cdr3_aa: CASSPAIVGGRAKNIQYF; cdr3_nt: TGTGCCAGCAGCCCCGCCATAGTAGGGGGGAGGGCCAAAAACATTCAGTACTTC
d_call: TRBD1; cdr3_length: 15; j_call: TRBJ2-7; clone_size: .; v_call: TRBV18; cdr3_aa: CASSPPGTGAHEQYF; cdr3_nt: TGTGCCAGCTCACCACCCGGGACAGGGGCCCACGAGCAGTACTTC
d_call: TRBD2; cdr3_length: 16; j_call: TRBJ2-7; clone_size: .; v_call: TRBV28; cdr3_aa: CASSLRPGLAAYEQYF; cdr3_nt: TGTGCCAGCAGTCTCCGCCCTGGACTAGCGGCCTACGAGCAGTACTTC
d_call: .; cdr3_length: 14; j_call: TRBJ1-1; clone_size: .; v_call: TRBV18; cdr3_aa: CASSPADGGTEAFF; cdr3_nt: TGTGCCAGCTCACCAGCTGACGGGGGGACTGAAGCTTTCTTT
d_call: .; cdr3_length: 12; j_call: TRBJ2-7; clone_size: .; v_call: TRBV5-1; cdr3_aa: CASSLDLYEQYF; cdr3_nt: TGCGCCAGCAGCTTGGACTTATACGAGCAGTACTTC
d_call: .; cdr3_length: 15; j_call: TRBJ1-5; clone_size: once; v_call: TRBV9; cdr3_aa: CASSVGWGTNQPQHF; cdr3_nt: TGTGCCAGCAGCGTAGGGTGGGGGACAAATCAGCCCCAGCATTTT
d_call: TRBD1; cdr3_length: 15; j_call: TRBJ1-1; clone_size: .; v_call: TRBV6-5; cdr3_aa: CASRVPQGGFTEAFF; cdr3_nt: TGTGCCAGCAGGGTGCCGCAGGGGGGATTCACTGAAGCTTTCTTT
d_call: .; cdr3_length: 15; j_call: TRBJ2-1; clone_size: .; v_call: TRBV6-5; cdr3_aa: CASSYDRNPYNEQFF; cdr3_nt: TGTGCCAGCAGTTACGATCGAAACCCCTACAATGAGCAGTTCTTC